This paragraph covers one T cell receptor beta chain sequence. Antigen unknown. The data stem from a study of shared clonotypes between healthy human individuals. CD45RO negativity and positive selection for CCR7 defined naive CD8 cells, a population that excluded terminally differentiated effector memory CD45RA+ cells. Donors included only healthy HIV-negative adults lacking recent acute infections or vaccinations. Clones were sequenced by immunoSEQ multiplex PCR, and TCRdb holds only the in-frame ones, with some missing. Of about 1,800,000 clones listed, approximately 94% are singletons. Study-wide results and limits: Between several donors, naive CD4 clonotypes were shared at a level of around 5.1%. Memory subsets generally showed lower estimated richness than naive subsets.

The receptor was isolated from a man aged 18 to 30 in good health. The sequencing sample was made of naive CD8+ T cells sorted from blood.

Written as DNA, the CDR3 is TGCGCCAGCAGCCAAGGGGAGTGGGGGCACGAGCAGTACTTC. Translating gives CASSQGEWGHEQYF. This rearrangement joins TRBV4-1 to TRBJ2-7; tentative D call: TRBD1 (6 bases). Germline V CDR1 and CDR2: MGHRA, YSYEKL. The CDR3 runs to 14 residues. The V end was cut by 1 base, the J end by 5 bases, with 12 bases between.